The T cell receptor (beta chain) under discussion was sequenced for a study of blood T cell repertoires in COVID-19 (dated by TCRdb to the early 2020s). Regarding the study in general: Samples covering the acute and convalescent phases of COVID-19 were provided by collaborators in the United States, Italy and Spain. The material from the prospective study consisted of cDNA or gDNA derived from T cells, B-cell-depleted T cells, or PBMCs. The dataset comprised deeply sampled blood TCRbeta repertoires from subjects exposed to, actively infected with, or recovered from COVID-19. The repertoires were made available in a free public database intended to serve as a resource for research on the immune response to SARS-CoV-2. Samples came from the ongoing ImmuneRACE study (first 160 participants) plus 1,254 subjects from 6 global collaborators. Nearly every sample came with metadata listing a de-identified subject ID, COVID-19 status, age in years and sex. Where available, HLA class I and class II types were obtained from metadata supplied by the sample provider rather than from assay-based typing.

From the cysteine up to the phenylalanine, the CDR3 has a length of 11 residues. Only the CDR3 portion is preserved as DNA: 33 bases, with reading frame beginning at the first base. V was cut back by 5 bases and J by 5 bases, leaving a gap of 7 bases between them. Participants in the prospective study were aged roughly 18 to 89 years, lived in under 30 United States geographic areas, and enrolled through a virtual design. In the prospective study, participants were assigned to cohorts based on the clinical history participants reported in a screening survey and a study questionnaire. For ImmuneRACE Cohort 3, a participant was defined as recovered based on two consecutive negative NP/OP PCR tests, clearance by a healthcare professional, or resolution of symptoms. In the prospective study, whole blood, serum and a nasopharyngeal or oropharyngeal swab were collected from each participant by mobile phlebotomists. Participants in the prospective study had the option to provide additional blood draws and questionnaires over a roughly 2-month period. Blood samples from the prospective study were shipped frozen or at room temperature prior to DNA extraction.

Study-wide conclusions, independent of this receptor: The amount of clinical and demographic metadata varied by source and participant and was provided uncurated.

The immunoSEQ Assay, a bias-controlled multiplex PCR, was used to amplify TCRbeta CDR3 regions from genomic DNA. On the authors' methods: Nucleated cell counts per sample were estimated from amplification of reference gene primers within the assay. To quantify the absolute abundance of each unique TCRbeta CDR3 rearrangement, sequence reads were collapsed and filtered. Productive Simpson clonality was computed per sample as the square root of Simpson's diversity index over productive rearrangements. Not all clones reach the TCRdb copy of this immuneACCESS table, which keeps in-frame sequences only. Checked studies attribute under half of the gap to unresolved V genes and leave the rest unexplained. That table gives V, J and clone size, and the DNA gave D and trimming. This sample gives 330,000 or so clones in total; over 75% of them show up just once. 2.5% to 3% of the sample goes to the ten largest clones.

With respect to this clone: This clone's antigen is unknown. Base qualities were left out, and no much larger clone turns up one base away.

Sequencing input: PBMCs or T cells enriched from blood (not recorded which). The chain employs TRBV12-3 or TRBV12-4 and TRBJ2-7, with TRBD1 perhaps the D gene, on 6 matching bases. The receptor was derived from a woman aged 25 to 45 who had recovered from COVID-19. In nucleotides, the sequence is TGTGCCAGCAGTCAGGGGCACGAGCAGTACTTC. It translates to CASSQGHEQYF.